This section outlines one T cell receptor beta chain sequence together with its context. The CDR3 is 19 amino acids. V shed 0 bases and J 0 bases; nucleotides not matched to a gene: 11. Germline CDR1 SEHNR, CDR2 FQNEAQ (reference sequence). The sample comes from a study of cytomegalovirus exposure and HLA in healthy donors. 13 Jbeta primers and 60 Vbeta primers were used for the PCR. Repertoires were generated with immunoSEQ multiplex PCR, while TCRdb's copy carries only in-frame clones and drops some. The data contain around 150,000 clones, approximately 72% of them singletons. The rearrangement links TRBV7-9 to TRBJ2-4, with TRBD2 matching 7 bases. This sequence was found in a female donor in good health and CMV-seronegative. The source material was PBMCs. CDR3 in amino acids: CASSLAPVGAGIAKNIQYF. The CDR3 nucleotides are TGTGCCAGCAGCTTAGCCCCAGTCGGAGCGGGGATAGCCAAAAACATTCAGTACTTC.